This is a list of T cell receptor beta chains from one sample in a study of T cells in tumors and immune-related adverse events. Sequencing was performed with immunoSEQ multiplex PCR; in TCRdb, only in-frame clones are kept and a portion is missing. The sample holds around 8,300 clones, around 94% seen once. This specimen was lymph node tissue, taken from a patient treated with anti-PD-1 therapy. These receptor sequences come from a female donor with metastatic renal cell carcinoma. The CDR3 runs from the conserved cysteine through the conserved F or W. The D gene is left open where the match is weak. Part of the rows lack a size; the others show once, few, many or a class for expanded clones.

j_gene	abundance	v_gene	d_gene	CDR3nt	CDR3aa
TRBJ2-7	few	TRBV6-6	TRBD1	TGTGCCAGCAGTAATCGGGACAGAAGATCCTACGAGCAGTACTTC	CASSNRDRRSYEQYF
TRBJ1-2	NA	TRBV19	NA	TGTGCCAGTAGTATATCGGGGATCGAGCTTAACTATGGCCACACCTTC	CASSISGIELNYGHTF
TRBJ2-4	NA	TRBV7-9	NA	TGTGCCAGCAGCTTCTTGTCGCAGGAAAACATTCAGTACTTC	CASSFLSQENIQYF
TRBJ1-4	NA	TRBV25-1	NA	TGTGCCAGCACAGGGAAACGGGAAAAACTGTTTTTT	CASTGKREKLFF
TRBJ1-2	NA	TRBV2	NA	TGTGCCAGCAGTGAGGCAGCTACAAACTATGGCTACACCTTC	CASSEAATNYGYTF
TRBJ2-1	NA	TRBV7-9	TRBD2	TGTGCCAGCAGCTTATTGTCGGGAGGTAAGGATGAGCAGTTCTTC	CASSLLSGGKDEQFF
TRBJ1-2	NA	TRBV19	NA	TGTGCCAGTAGTATAGACGGATTCTATGGCTACACCTTC	CASSIDGFYGYTF
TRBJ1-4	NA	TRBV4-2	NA	TGTGCCAGCTCTCAAAGCCCGGGAGGGGTTGCAACTAATGAAAAACTGTTTTTT	CASSQSPGGVATNEKLFF
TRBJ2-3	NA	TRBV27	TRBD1	TGTGCCAGCAGTTTTTTCATCCTGGGGACAGGGAGTAGGACAGATACGCAGTATTTT	CASSFFILGTGSRTDTQYF
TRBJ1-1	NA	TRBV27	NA	TGTGCCAGCAGTTTAGGCCCTTGGTCTGAAGCTTTCTTT	CASSLGPWSEAFF
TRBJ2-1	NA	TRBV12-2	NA	TGTGCAAGTCGCTCACCAGGGATGGGGGACAGGACCTACAATGAGCAGTTCTTC	CASRSPGMGDRTYNEQFF
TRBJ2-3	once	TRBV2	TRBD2	TGTGCCAGCGGTATAGCGGGGGGGCCCCCAGATACGCAGTATTTT	CASGIAGGPPDTQYF
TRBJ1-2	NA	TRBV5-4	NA	TGTGCCAGCAGCTTGGCCAGGGAGGTTGGCTATGGCTACACCTTC	CASSLAREVGYGYTF
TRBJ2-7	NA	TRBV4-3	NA	TGCGCCAGCAGCCCTACGGACCTCTCCTACGAGCAGTACTTC	CASSPTDLSYEQYF
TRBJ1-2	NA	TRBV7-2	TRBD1	TGTGCCAGCAGCTTAGATGGGACAGGGGCCATGGATGGCTACACCTTC	CASSLDGTGAMDGYTF
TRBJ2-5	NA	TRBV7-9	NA	TGTGCCAGCAGGTTTGGCCTAACAGAGACCCAGTACTTC	CASRFGLTETQYF
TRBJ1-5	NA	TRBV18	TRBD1	TGTGCCAGCTCGGGACAGTACAATCAGCCCCAGCATTTT	CASSGQYNQPQHF